This entry lists 31 T cell receptor beta chains sequenced from one sample in a study of cytomegalovirus exposure and HLA in healthy donors. Generated by immunoSEQ multiplex PCR, the TCRdb table keeps only in-frame clones and is missing some. Of some 130,000 clones listed, 89% are singletons. Sequencing input: PBMCs. The receptors shown here come from a woman aged 18 to 35 in good health and CMV-seronegative.

This chain links TRBV4-1 with TRBJ1-2; the D is unclear. V dropped 1 base and J dropped 2 bases, with 14 bases sitting between them. CDR1 is MGHRA, CDR2 YSYEKL, per germline. The CDR3 has 16 residues. The CDR3 region is CASSQARSPRNYGYTF. The CDR3 DNA is TGCGCCAGCAGCCAAGCCCGGTCACCCAGGAACTATGGCTACACCTTC.

V is TRBV5-1 and J is TRBJ2-7; 7 positions agree with TRBD2. The V gene end was trimmed by 6 bases and the J gene end by 2 bases; junction bases not matched to a gene: 8. This CDR3 has 14 residues. Germline CDR1 is SGHRS and CDR2 is YFSETQ. CDR3 nucleotides: TGCGCCAGCACGCCTGCGGGAGTCACCTACGAGCAGTACTTC. This encodes CASTPAGVTYEQYF.

The count of this clone is one. V and J are TRBV6-5 and TRBJ2-5, with D perhaps matching TRBD2 (6 bases). Germline V gives CDR1 MNHEY, CDR2 SVGAGI. V lost 0 bases and J lost 5, with 10 bases in between. The CDR3 consists of 14 residues. Here the CDR3 DNA reads TGTGCCAGCAGTTACTCGAGGGCGGGGGAGACCCAGTACTTC. Protein: CASSYSRAGETQYF.

The chain combines TRBV7-9 with TRBJ2-7; D might be TRBD2 (6 bases). This CDR3 has 14 amino acids. V was clipped by 3 bases and J by 3 bases, with 12 bases between them. Germline assignment: CDR1 SEHNR and CDR2 FQNEAQ (reference sequence). CDR3 sequence: CASSFGGFVYEQYF. The DNA of the CDR3 is TGTGCCAGCAGCTTTGGGGGGTTCGTCTACGAGCAGTACTTC.

Comment on this clone: One junction end disagrees with the germline gene, perhaps due to a read error. This chain uses TRBV6-1 with TRBJ2-1; the match to TRBD1 covers 10 bases. This CDR3 spans 15 amino acids. The germline gives CDR1 MNHNS, CDR2 SASEGT. The CDR3 here is CASSFATGGYSEQFF. The DNA of the CDR3 is TGTGCCAGCAGTTTTGCGACAGGGGGCTACAGTGAGCAGTTCTTC.

V and J are TRBV9 and TRBJ2-2, with 8 positions matching TRBD2. CDR1 and CDR2 (germline): SGDLS, YYNGEE. Trimming removed 7 bases from V and 0 bases from J; junction bases left unmatched: 5. There are 15 residues in the CDR3. The CDR3 is CASRGRGANTGELFF. CDR3 nucleotides: TGTGCCAGCCGCGGGCGGGGGGCGAACACCGGGGAGCTGTTTTTT. The complete variable domain, with remaining parts taken from reference TRBV9 and TRBJ2-2, reads DSGVTQTPKHLITATGQRVTLRCSPRSGDLSVYWYQQSLDQGLQFLIQYYNGEERAKGNILERFSAQQFPDLHSELNLSSLELGDSALYFCASRGRGANTGELFFGEGSRLTVL.

The rearrangement uses TRBV2 and TRBJ2-3; 7 bases fit TRBD1. CDR1 is SNHLY and CDR2 is FYNNEI in the germline V gene. This CDR3 comprises 14 residues. J gave up 3 bases and V 10 bases, and 10 bases lay outside the gene matches. The CDR3 loop reads CATGVQGNTDTQYF. The CDR3, as DNA: TGTGCCACTGGGGTACAGGGGAATACAGATACGCAGTATTTT.

The CDR3 sequence: CASSQRRSGANVLTF. CDR3 nucleotide sequence: TGTGCCAGCAGCCAGAGGAGGTCTGGGGCCAACGTCCTGACTTTC. V usage is TRBV7-2 and J usage is TRBJ2-6; D may be TRBD2 (5 bases). Germline V gives CDR1 SGHTA, CDR2 FQGNSA. Between the trimmed V and J ends, which lost 5 bases and 1 base, there was a span of 9 bases. The CDR3 runs 15 residues.

Only a few counts were recorded for this clone. The chain joins TRBV18 to TRBJ1-6, with D tentatively TRBD1 (5 bases). CDR3 size: 15 residues. Germline values: CDR1 KGHSH, CDR2 LQKENI. V was shortened by 6 bases and J by 7 bases, with 16 bases between the two germline ends. The CDR3, as DNA: TGTGCCAGCTCGCCAGCGGGACGGTCAAATTCACCCCTCCACTTT. Translation gives CASSPAGRSNSPLHF.

V usage is TRBV4-1 and J usage is TRBJ2-1, with 9 nucleotides matching TRBD2. Losses at the gene ends were 4 bases for V and 5 bases for J; bases not matched to a gene: 15. Germline-derived CDR1 and CDR2 are MGHRA and YSYEKL. This CDR3 is built from 18 residues. The CDR3: CASSPRLGRGGSDNEQFF. The DNA for the CDR3 is TGCGCCAGCAGCCCAAGACTAGGGCGGGGGGGTAGCGACAATGAGCAGTTCTTC.

The chain carries TRBV7-9 and TRBJ2-7; TRBD1 matches 8 bases. Germline loops: CDR1 SEHNR, CDR2 FQNEAQ (reference sequence). This CDR3 has 15 residues. The V gene end was trimmed by 4 bases and the J gene end by 4 bases; junction bases not matched to a gene: 9. The CDR3 DNA sequence: TGTGCCAGCAGCTCAACAGGGGGTTTTTTTTACGAGCAGTACTTC. This encodes CASSSTGGFFYEQYF.

This chain connects TRBV9 to TRBJ2-2; 7 bases are a match to TRBD1. Trimming removed 3 bases from V and 7 bases from J; junction bases left unmatched: 9. The germline CDR1 and CDR2 sequences are SGDLS and YYNGEE. The CDR3 totals 15 residues. The CDR3 here is CASSEPTGLVGELFF. The CDR3 region has the DNA TGTGCCAGCAGCGAGCCGACAGGGCTTGTCGGGGAGCTGTTTTTT.

The V and J genes are TRBV19 and TRBJ2-7; the match to TRBD1 covers 7 bases. The CDR3 has 13 amino acids. Germline CDR1 reads LNHDA; CDR2 reads SQIVND (reference sequence). With V trimmed by 4 bases and J by 5 bases, 5 bases remained unmatched. The CDR3 protein is CASSKGAENEQYF. Here the CDR3 DNA reads TGTGCCAGTAGTAAGGGGGCGGAAAACGAGCAGTACTTC. Based on the CDR3 plus reference TRBV19 and TRBJ2-7, the full variable domain is DGGITQSPKYLFRKEGQNVTLSCEQNLNHDAMYWYRQDPGQGLRLIYYSQIVNDFQKGDIAEGYSVSREKKESFPLTVTSAQKNPTAFYLCASSKGAENEQYFGPGTRLTVT.

The chain links TRBV29-1 to TRBJ1-4; D unclear. The V gene's germline CDR1 is SQVTM and CDR2 ANQGSEA. The CDR3 contains 12 residues. Trimming removed 5 bases from V and 7 bases from J, with 11 bases in between. DNA for the CDR3: TGCAGCGTTATTGGGAGTGGTGAAAAACTGTTTTTT. Encoded protein: CSVIGSGEKLFF.

V usage is TRBV7-8 and J usage is TRBJ1-5; D uncertain. CDR1 SGHVS and CDR2 FQNEAQ come from the germline V gene. V lost 3 bases to trimming and J lost 3 bases, with 9 bases between them. The CDR3 loop spans 14 amino acids. The CDR3 reads CASSFREPNQPQHF. The CDR3 DNA sequence: TGTGCCAGCAGCTTCCGGGAACCCAATCAGCCCCAGCATTTT.

The chain carries TRBV10-3 and TRBJ2-3; D gene unclear. V was trimmed by 4 bases and J by 0 bases, leaving 11 bases between them. There are 15 residues in the CDR3. Germline assignment: CDR1 ENHRY and CDR2 SYGVKD. The CDR3, as DNA: TGTGCCATCAGTGCGAGCTTCTTGAGCACAGATACGCAGTATTTT. Protein product: CAISASFLSTDTQYF.

This clone was picked up one time. This rearrangement joins TRBV9 to TRBJ2-7; 10 nucleotides align to TRBD2. CDR3 length: 13 residues. In germline, CDR1 is SGDLS, CDR2 YYNGEE. J gave up 6 bases and V 0 bases, and 0 bases lay outside the gene matches. This chain's CDR3 is CASSVGTSGEQYF. CDR3 nucleotides: TGTGCCAGCAGCGTAGGGACTAGCGGCGAGCAGTACTTC. The variable domain in full, completed from reference TRBV9 and TRBJ2-7, reads DSGVTQTPKHLITATGQRVTLRCSPRSGDLSVYWYQQSLDQGLQFLIQYYNGEERAKGNILERFSAQQFPDLHSELNLSSLELGDSALYFCASSVGTSGEQYFGPGTRLTVT.

The CDR3 here is CASSYSSGGAPGELFF. Here the CDR3 DNA reads TGTGCCAGCAGTTACTCTAGCGGGGGGGCCCCCGGGGAGCTGTTTTTT. V gene TRBV6-5 combines with J gene TRBJ2-2, with 11 bases matching TRBD2. CDR3 length: 16 residues. The J segment lost 6 bases and the V segment lost 0 bases, leaving 3 bases of the junction unmatched. In germline, CDR1 is MNHEY, CDR2 SVGAGI.

The V and J genes are TRBV6-6 and TRBJ2-5, with D uncertain. Trimming pared 6 bases from V and 4 bases from J, leaving 6 bases between. Germline V CDR1 and CDR2: MNHNY, SVGAGI (reference sequence). CDR3 length equals 11 residues. The CDR3 sequence is CASSYRETQYF. For the CDR3, the DNA is TGTGCCAGCAGCTACCGAGAGACCCAGTACTTC.

The rearrangement uses TRBV11-2 and TRBJ1-6, with D possibly matching TRBD1 (5 bases). Germline V CDR1 and CDR2: SGHAT, FQNNGV. V lost 2 bases and J 1 base, leaving 12 bases between the germline ends. CDR3 length: 17 amino acids. The CDR3 here is CASSLSGERSYNSPLHF. As DNA, the CDR3 is TGTGCCAGCAGCTTATCGGGGGAAAGGTCCTATAATTCACCCCTCCACTTT.

V is TRBV6-5 and J is TRBJ1-2; possibly TRBD1 for D (5 bases). V dropped 6 bases and J dropped 8 bases, with 19 bases sitting between them. Per the germline V gene, CDR1 is MNHEY and CDR2 is SVGAGI. The CDR3 has 14 amino acids. The CDR3 DNA sequence: TGTGCCAGCAGCGGGGAGGCAGGGTTTCGGGGCTACACCTTC. Amino acid sequence: CASSGEAGFRGYTF.

The chain recombines TRBV7-6 with TRBJ2-3; D perhaps matches TRBD2 (5 bases). Per germline, CDR1 SGHVS and CDR2 FNYEAQ. This CDR3 has 14 amino acids. Deletions cut 5 bases from V and 3 bases from J, with 12 bases between. The CDR3 loop reads CASSPGGRTDTQYF. CDR3 DNA sequence: TGTGCCAGCAGCCCAGGAGGAAGGACAGATACGCAGTATTTT.

This chain connects TRBV5-1 to TRBJ2-7, with 7 bases fitting TRBD2. In germline, CDR1 is SGHRS, CDR2 YFSETQ. The CDR3 extends over 15 amino acids. V lost 1 base and J lost 5; bases outside the gene matches: 9. The CDR3 protein is CASSLSRDYGHEQYF. The CDR3 region has the DNA TGCGCCAGCAGCTTGTCCCGGGACTATGGCCACGAGCAGTACTTC.

This chain connects TRBV7-3 to TRBJ2-3; 8 nucleotides match TRBD2. CDR1 and CDR2 (germline): SGHTA, FQGTGA. Trimming cost V 4 bases and J 11 bases; bases outside gene matches: 8. The CDR3 runs 13 residues. In DNA form, the CDR3 reads TGTGCCAGCAGCTCCCGTTCCGCGGGGGGGCAGTATTTT. Translating gives CASSSRSAGGQYF.

The J gene is TRBJ2-6, the V gene TRBV5-1, with 8 bases fitting TRBD2. The V and J ends lost 0 bases and 11 bases, in that order; junction bases with no gene match: 10. Germline-derived CDR1 and CDR2 are SGHRS and YFSETQ. CDR3 length equals 16 residues. Here the CDR3 reads CASSLAPRGGPDVLTF. The CDR3 coding sequence is TGCGCCAGCAGCTTGGCCCCTCGGGGGGGCCCGGACGTCCTGACTTTC.

J is TRBJ2-1 and V is TRBV2; 7 bases fit TRBD1. V gave up 6 bases and J gave up 8 bases; unmatched junction bases: 10. This CDR3 is 14 amino acids long. CDR1 SNHLY and CDR2 FYNNEI come from the germline V gene. The CDR3 DNA follows: TGTGCCAGCAGCCTGACAGGGTTTGGGGATGAGCAGTTCTTC. This translates into CASSLTGFGDEQFF.

The CDR3: CASSQEGRGTDTQYF. For the CDR3, the DNA is TGTGCCAGCAGCCAAGAGGGGAGGGGCACAGATACGCAGTATTTT. J is TRBJ2-3 and V is TRBV4-2, with 7 bases lining up with TRBD2. Germline V gives CDR1 LGHNA, CDR2 YNFKEQ. V dropped 0 bases and J dropped 1; count of bases not matched to a gene: 1. This CDR3 has 15 residues.

The rearrangement joins TRBV29-1 to TRBJ1-2; 7 bases align to TRBD1. CDR3 length: 14 residues. The V and J ends lost 1 base and 3 bases, in that order; junction bases with no gene match: 5. Germline CDR1 is SQVTM and CDR2 is ANQGSEA. The CDR3 is CSVEGRGRDYGYTF. CDR3 sequence (DNA): TGCAGCGTTGAAGGGAGGGGGCGCGACTATGGCTACACCTTC.

This chain links TRBV5-4 with TRBJ2-5, with 9 nucleotides matching TRBD1. The CDR3 extends over 15 amino acids. V gave up 0 bases and J gave up 5 bases; unmatched junction bases: 5. CDR1 and CDR2 (germline): SGHNT, YYREEE (reference sequence). CDR3 sequence (DNA): TGTGCCAGCAGCTTGGGGACAGGGGCAGGGGAGACCCAGTACTTC. Translated, it gives CASSLGTGAGETQYF.

As to this clone: One end of the junction does not line up with germline, which may come from a read error. This sequence joins TRBV28 and TRBJ2-7, with D possibly matching TRBD1 (5 bases). This CDR3 spans 15 amino acids. In germline, CDR1 is MDHEN, CDR2 SYDVKM. The CDR3, as DNA: TGTGTCAGCAGTTTAATTGCGGCAGGGCCCTACGAGCAGTACTTC. The encoded protein is CVSSLIAAGPYEQYF.

The V and J genes are TRBV7-9 and TRBJ2-2; TRBD1 agrees at 9 bases. Germline V gives CDR1 SEHNR, CDR2 FQNEAQ (reference sequence). Trimming took 5 bases from V and 5 from J; bases not matched to a gene: 6. The CDR3 is 15 amino acids. CDR3 in amino acids: CASSPRDRVTGELFF. In nucleotides, the CDR3 is TGTGCCAGCAGCCCCCGGGACAGGGTAACCGGGGAGCTGTTTTTT.